The 26 T cell receptor beta chains given below trace back to one sample, sequenced in a study of blood T cell repertoires in COVID-19. TCRdb's copy holds only in-frame clones and misses some; the assay was immunoSEQ multiplex PCR. Of approximately 280,000 clones in the sample, around 90% were seen once. The sample was PBMCs or T cells enriched from blood (not recorded which). These receptors were taken from a woman aged 18 to 35 with acute COVID-19.

CDR3 sequence (DNA): TGTGCCATCAGAGGACTAGCGGGACCCACAGATACGCAGTATTTT. Its translation is CAIRGLAGPTDTQYF. V is TRBV10-3 and J is TRBJ2-3; 12 bases align to TRBD2. Germline V gene data show CDR1 as ENHRY and CDR2 as SYGVKD. The CDR3 length is 15 residues. With V trimmed by 6 bases and J by 2 bases, 3 bases remained unmatched.

The V gene is TRBV6-5, the J gene TRBJ1-1; D is uncertain. Per germline, CDR1 MNHEY and CDR2 SVGAGI. The CDR3 is 14 amino acids. V was cut by 2 bases and J by 1 base, with 8 bases left in between. CDR3 coding DNA: TGTGCCAGCAGTTACACCCGGGGGAACACTGAAGCTTTCTTT. This codes for CASSYTRGNTEAFF.

The gene calls are TRBV7-9 and TRBJ2-5; D is unresolved. This CDR3 spans 14 amino acids. Germline loops: CDR1 SEHNR, CDR2 FQNEAQ (reference sequence). Trimming pared 0 bases from V and 0 bases from J, leaving 5 bases between. This CDR3 is CASSLAFDQETQYF. As DNA, the CDR3 is TGTGCCAGCAGCTTAGCCTTTGACCAAGAGACCCAGTACTTC.

The chain uses TRBV7-2 and TRBJ2-3; possible D gene TRBD2, 5 bases. In germline, CDR1 is SGHTA, CDR2 FQGNSA. The CDR3 has 14 residues. Trimming removed 8 bases at V and 2 bases at J, with 14 bases between. The CDR3 DNA sequence: TGTGCCAGCGCCTCGGACTTATACACAGATACGCAGTATTTT. This translates into CASASDLYTDTQYF.

V usage is TRBV2 and J usage is TRBJ1-3; no firm D call. This CDR3 contains 14 residues. With 6 bases removed from V and 0 bases from J, the gap between germline ends came to 9 bases. Germline V gene sequence: CDR1 SNHLY, CDR2 FYNNEI. The CDR3 protein is CASSPGSSGNTIYF. DNA of the CDR3: TGTGCCAGCAGCCCAGGAAGCTCTGGAAACACCATATATTTT.

The rearrangement uses TRBV7-8 and TRBJ1-1; TRBD1 aligns across 7 bases. The CDR3 runs to 17 residues. J was trimmed by 0 bases and V by 1 base; bases with no gene match: 8. Germline V gives CDR1 SGHVS, CDR2 FQNEAQ. CDR3 sequence: CASSLGTTQGMNTEAFF. The DNA of the CDR3 is TGTGCCAGCAGCTTAGGTACAACACAGGGGATGAACACTGAAGCTTTCTTT.

V gene TRBV7-8 combines with J gene TRBJ1-5; D is uncertain. The CDR3 extends over 14 amino acids. V was clipped by 7 bases and J by 0 bases, with 10 bases between them. Germline lookup yields CDR1 SGHVS and CDR2 FQNEAQ. The CDR3 DNA is TGTGCCAGCACCCATCAGTATAGCAATCAGCCCCAGCATTTT. This sequence encodes CASTHQYSNQPQHF.

The rearrangement links TRBV5-3 to TRBJ2-1; D possibly corresponds to TRBD2 (5 bases). TRBV5-3 is identified as an open reading frame with a role that is uncertain. This CDR3 comprises 16 residues. V lost 2 bases and J 3 bases, leaving 15 bases between the germline ends. Here the CDR3 DNA reads TGTGCCAGAAGCTTCCCGCATCCGGGGAACTACAATGAGCAGTTCTTC. Encoded protein: CARSFPHPGNYNEQFF.

The chain is built from TRBV6-2 or TRBV6-3 and TRBJ2-7; D gene ambiguous. V lost 4 bases and J 2 bases, leaving 15 bases between the germline ends. The CDR3 runs to 15 residues. Per germline, CDR1 MNHEY and CDR2 SVGEGT. CDR3 amino acids: CASSSTNPFTYEQYF. The CDR3 DNA is TGTGCCAGCAGTTCAACAAATCCGTTTACCTACGAGCAGTACTTC.

A few counts support this clone. CDR3 region: CASSYRGLAGKAGELFF. CDR3 nucleotide sequence: TGCGCCAGCAGCTATCGGGGACTAGCGGGAAAGGCCGGGGAGCTGTTTTTT. The V call is TRBV5-1, the J call TRBJ2-2; 13 bases fit TRBD2. V gave up 3 bases and J gave up 6 bases; unmatched junction bases: 8. The CDR3 length is 17 residues. Per the germline V gene, CDR1 is SGHRS and CDR2 is YFSETQ. The full variable domain, completed using reference TRBV5-1 and TRBJ2-2, is KAGVTQTPRYLIKTRGQQVTLSCSPISGHRSVSWYQQTPGQGLQFLFEYFSETQRNKGNFPGRFSGRQFSNSRSEMNVSTLELGDSALYLCASSYRGLAGKAGELFFGEGSRLTVL.

This clone was seen only once. This chain joins TRBV27 and TRBJ2-3; TRBD2 matches 13 bases. Germline values: CDR1 MNHEY, CDR2 SMNVEV (reference sequence). The CDR3 contains 16 residues. V shed 6 bases, J shed 6 bases, and the junction held 9 bases outside the gene matches. CDR3 region: CASSPRLAGGEDTQYF. The CDR3 coding sequence is TGTGCCAGCAGCCCCCGACTAGCGGGAGGCGAGGATACGCAGTATTTT.

This chain joins TRBV5-1 and TRBJ1-1; 8 bases are shared with TRBD1. Trimming removed 0 bases from V and 2 bases from J; junction bases left unmatched: 12. CDR1 and CDR2 (germline): SGHRS, YFSETQ. This CDR3 region has 18 residues. The CDR3: CASSLGRTAGGINTEAFF. Here the CDR3 DNA reads TGCGCCAGCAGCTTGGGTCGGACAGCAGGGGGCATTAACACTGAAGCTTTCTTT.

The CDR3 sequence: CASSQGVPGSTYEQYF. The CDR3 nucleotides are TGCGCCAGCAGCCAAGGAGTCCCAGGCAGCACCTACGAGCAGTACTTC. The V and J genes are TRBV4-1 and TRBJ2-7; D gene unclear. The V end was cut by 1 base, the J end by 2 bases, with 15 bases between. This CDR3 comprises 16 residues. Germline V gene sequence: CDR1 MGHRA, CDR2 YSYEKL.

V and J are TRBV2 and TRBJ2-7; D is undetermined. Germline CDR1 and CDR2: SNHLY and FYNNEI. The CDR3 is made up of 11 amino acids. Trimming left V 5 bases short and J 4 bases short, with 6 bases between. Here the CDR3 reads CASSQLYEQYF. The CDR3 DNA reads as TGTGCCAGCAGTCAACTATACGAGCAGTACTTC.

This rearrangement joins TRBV7-8 to TRBJ2-5; D gene unclear. Germline V gene data show CDR1 as SGHVS and CDR2 as FQNEAQ. The CDR3 covers 13 residues. Trimming removed 1 base from V and 4 bases from J, with 7 bases in between. In DNA, the CDR3 is TGTGCCAGCAGCTTAGAGAGGTTAGAGACCCAGTACTTC. Residues: CASSLERLETQYF.

This chain uses TRBV10-3 with TRBJ2-7; 8 bases match TRBD2. The CDR3 loop spans 14 amino acids. The ends lost 4 bases at V and 2 bases at J; junction bases unmatched: 4. Germline-derived CDR1 and CDR2 are ENHRY and SYGVKD. The CDR3 bases are TGTGCCATCAGTGGACTAGCGACCACCTACGAGCAGTACTTC. It translates to CAISGLATTYEQYF.

J is TRBJ2-1 and V is TRBV3-1 (or the pseudogene TRBV3-2), with 8 nucleotides matching TRBD1. The V gene's germline CDR1 is LGHDT and CDR2 YNNKEL (reference sequence). With 6 bases clipped from V and 2 bases from J, the junction kept 3 bases outside the gene matches. This CDR3 is 14 amino acids long. DNA for the CDR3: TGTGCCAGCAGTCGGACAGGGACCTACAATGAGCAGTTCTTC. Its protein is CASSRTGTYNEQFF.

This chain uses TRBV21-1 with TRBJ2-3; TRBD1, the table's D call, lacks a check against the DNA. TRBV21-1 has pseudogene status. The CDR3 is made up of 15 amino acids. CDR3 in amino acids: CASSPRFRGKDTQYF. The CDR3 nucleotides read TGTGCCAGCAGCCCCCGTTTCAGGGGGAAAGATACGCAGTATTTT.

The chain has TRBV9 and TRBJ1-4; D is perhaps TRBD1 (6 bases). This CDR3 has 16 residues. Per germline, CDR1 SGDLS and CDR2 YYNGEE. Trimming removed 4 bases from V and 7 bases from J, with 20 bases in between. CDR3 nucleotide sequence: TGTGCCAGCAGCAAGGGCAGTGGGGGCGGTGGTGAAAAACTGTTTTTT. It codes for CASSKGSGGGGEKLFF. The full variable domain, in which reference TRBV9 and TRBJ1-4 provide the parts outside the CDR3, is DSGVTQTPKHLITATGQRVTLRCSPRSGDLSVYWYQQSLDQGLQFLIQYYNGEERAKGNILERFSAQQFPDLHSELNLSSLELGDSALYFCASSKGSGGGGEKLFFGSGTQLSVL.

This rearrangement joins TRBV7-8 to TRBJ2-2; D is ambiguous. This CDR3 has 15 residues. The germline V and J ends were trimmed by 5 bases and 4 bases, with 14 bases remaining between them. The germline gives CDR1 SGHVS, CDR2 FQNEAQ. This CDR3 reads CASSPAQHGTGELFF. The CDR3 DNA sequence: TGTGCCAGCAGCCCAGCCCAACATGGCACCGGGGAGCTGTTTTTT.

J is TRBJ2-5 and V is TRBV5-1; D perhaps matches TRBD2 (6 bases). Trimming shortened V by 1 base and J by 5 bases, and 12 bases separated the two germline ends. Germline values: CDR1 SGHRS, CDR2 YFSETQ. This CDR3 spans 14 amino acids. The CDR3 spells CASSLSRGGETQYF. The CDR3 DNA reads TGCGCCAGCAGCTTGAGTAGGGGAGGCGAGACCCAGTACTTC.

This sequence joins TRBV10-2 and TRBJ2-7, with 9 bases aligning to TRBD2. V shed 6 bases, J shed 3 bases, and the junction held 18 bases outside the gene matches. The CDR3 totals 18 residues. Germline loops: CDR1 WSHSY, CDR2 SAAADI. The CDR3 DNA reads as TGCGCCAGCAGACAGGCCGGGACTAGCAAAAGAAGCCTCTACGAGCAGTACTTC. Amino acid sequence: CASRQAGTSKRSLYEQYF.

The V call is TRBV6-5, the J call TRBJ2-7; D is unclear. The V gene lost 0 bases and the J gene lost 0 bases, with 12 bases spanning the gap. The CDR3 covers 16 residues. CDR1 is MNHEY, CDR2 SVGAGI, per germline. CDR3 sequence (DNA): TGTGCCAGCAGTTACTCGAGCTCGGTCCGCTCCTACGAGCAGTACTTC. Translating gives CASSYSSSVRSYEQYF.

Comment on this clone: Possible read error: a much larger clone is one base away. This chain connects TRBV4-2 to TRBJ2-1, with D tentatively TRBD2 (6 bases). CDR1 and CDR2 (germline): LGHNA, YNFKEQ. Trimming took off 8 bases at V and 0 bases at J, with 11 bases between the two ends. The CDR3 is 14 amino acids. CDR3 nucleotide sequence: TGTGCCAGCCGTGACGGGAGCTCCTACAATGAGCAGTTCTTC. Translating it yields CASRDGSSYNEQFF.

This chain uses TRBV15 with TRBJ2-1; a weak D match, TRBD2 (6 bases). The CDR3 sequence is 13 residues long. V dropped 8 bases and J dropped 4 bases, with 12 bases sitting between them. The germline CDR1 and CDR2 sequences are LNHNV and YYDKDF (reference sequence). CDR3 coding DNA: TGTGCCACCGGTCTAGCGCTGTACAATGAGCAGTTCTTC. It is translated as CATGLALYNEQFF.

As DNA, the CDR3 is TGTGCCAGCAGCGCCGGATTCACCGGGACAGGGGCGGGCGCCGGGGAGCTGTTTTTT. Residues: CASSAGFTGTGAGAGELFF. The genes are TRBV9 and TRBJ2-2; 10 bases match TRBD1. CDR1 SGDLS and CDR2 YYNGEE come from the germline V gene. The CDR3 has 19 residues. V was pared by 3 bases and J by 6 bases, with 17 bases of the junction left unmatched.